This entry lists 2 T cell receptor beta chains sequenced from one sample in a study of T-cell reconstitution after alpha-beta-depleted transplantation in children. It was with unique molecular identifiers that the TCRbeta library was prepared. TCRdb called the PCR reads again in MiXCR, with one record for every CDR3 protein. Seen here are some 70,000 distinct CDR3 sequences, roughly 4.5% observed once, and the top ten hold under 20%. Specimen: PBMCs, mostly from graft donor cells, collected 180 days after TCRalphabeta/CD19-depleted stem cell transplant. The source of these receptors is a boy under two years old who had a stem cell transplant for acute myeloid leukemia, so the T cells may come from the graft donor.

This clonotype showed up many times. The CDR3 DNA reads TGTGCCAGCAGCTCTACCGGACAGAACCGGCCCCAGCATTTT. This encodes CASSSTGQNRPQHF. The chain couples TRBV12-3 or TRBV12-4 to TRBJ1-5, with a weak D call TRBD1 (6 bases). The CDR3 is 14 amino acids. Trimming removed 6 bases from V and 9 bases from J, with 18 bases in between.

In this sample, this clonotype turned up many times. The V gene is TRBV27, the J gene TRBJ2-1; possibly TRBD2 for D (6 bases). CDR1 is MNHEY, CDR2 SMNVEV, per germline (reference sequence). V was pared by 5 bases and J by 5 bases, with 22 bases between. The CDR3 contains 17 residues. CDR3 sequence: CASSARAPGLRNNEQFF. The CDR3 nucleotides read TGTGCCAGCAGTGCCCGGGCTCCGGGACTCCGCAACAATGAGCAGTTCTTC.